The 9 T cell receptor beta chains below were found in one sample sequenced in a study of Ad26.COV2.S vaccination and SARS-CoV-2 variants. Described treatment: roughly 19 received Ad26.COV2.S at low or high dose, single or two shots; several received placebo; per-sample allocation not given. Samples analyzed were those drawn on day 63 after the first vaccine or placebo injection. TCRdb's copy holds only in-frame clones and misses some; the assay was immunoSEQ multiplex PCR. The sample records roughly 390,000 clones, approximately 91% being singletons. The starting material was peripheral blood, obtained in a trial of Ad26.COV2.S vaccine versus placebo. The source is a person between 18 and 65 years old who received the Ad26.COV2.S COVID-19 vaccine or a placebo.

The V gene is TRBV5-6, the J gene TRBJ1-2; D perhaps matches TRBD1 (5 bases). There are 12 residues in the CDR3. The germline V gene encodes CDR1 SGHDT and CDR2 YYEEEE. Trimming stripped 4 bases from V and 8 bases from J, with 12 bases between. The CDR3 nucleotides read TGTGCCAGCAGCCCCGGAGGGGTGGGCTACACCTTC. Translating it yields CASSPGGVGYTF.

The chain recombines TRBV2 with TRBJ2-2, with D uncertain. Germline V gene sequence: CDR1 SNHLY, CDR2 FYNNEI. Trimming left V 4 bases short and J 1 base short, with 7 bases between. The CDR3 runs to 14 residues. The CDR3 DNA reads TGTGCCAGCAGTGTTGGCAGGAACACCGGGGAGCTGTTTTTT. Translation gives CASSVGRNTGELFF.

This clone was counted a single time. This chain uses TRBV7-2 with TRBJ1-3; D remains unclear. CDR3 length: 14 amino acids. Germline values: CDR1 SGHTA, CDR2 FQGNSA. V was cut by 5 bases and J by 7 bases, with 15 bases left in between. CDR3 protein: CASSPKDPANTIYF. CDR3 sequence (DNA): TGTGCCAGCAGCCCAAAGGACCCGGCGAACACCATATATTTT.

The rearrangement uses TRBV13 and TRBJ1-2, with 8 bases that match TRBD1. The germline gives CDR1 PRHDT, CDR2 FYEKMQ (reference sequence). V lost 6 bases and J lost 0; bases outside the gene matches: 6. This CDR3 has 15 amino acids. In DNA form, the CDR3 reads TGTGCCAGCAGACCCCAGGGGGCTTCTAACTATGGCTACACCTTC. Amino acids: CASRPQGASNYGYTF. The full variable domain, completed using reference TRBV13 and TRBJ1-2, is AAGVIQSPRHLIKEKRETATLKCYPIPRHDTVYWYQQGPGQDPQFLISFYEKMQSDKGSIPDRFSAQQFSDYHSELNMSSLELGDSALYFCASRPQGASNYGYTFGSGTRLTVV.

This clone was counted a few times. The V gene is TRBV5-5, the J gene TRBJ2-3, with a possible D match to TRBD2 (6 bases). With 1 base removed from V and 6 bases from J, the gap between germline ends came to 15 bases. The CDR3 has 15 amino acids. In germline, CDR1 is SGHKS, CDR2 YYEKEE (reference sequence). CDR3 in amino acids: CASSLQGLVADTQYF. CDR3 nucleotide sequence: TGTGCCAGCAGCTTGCAGGGACTGGTGGCGGATACGCAGTATTTT.

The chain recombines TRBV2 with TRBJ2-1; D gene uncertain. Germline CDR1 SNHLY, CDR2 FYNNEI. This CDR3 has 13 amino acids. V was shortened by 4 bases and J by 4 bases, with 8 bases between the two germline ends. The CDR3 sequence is CASSAVGYNEQFF. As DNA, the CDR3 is TGTGCCAGCAGTGCTGTGGGGTACAATGAGCAGTTCTTC.

The CDR3 reads CASSPGTSGTDTQYF. The CDR3 nucleotides read TGTGCCAGCAGCCCCGGGACTAGCGGCACAGATACGCAGTATTTT. The chain uses TRBV28 and TRBJ2-3; 10 bases map to TRBD2. CDR1 is MDHEN, CDR2 SYDVKM, per germline. This CDR3 spans 15 amino acids. The V and J ends lost 6 bases and 1 base, in that order; junction bases with no gene match: 4.

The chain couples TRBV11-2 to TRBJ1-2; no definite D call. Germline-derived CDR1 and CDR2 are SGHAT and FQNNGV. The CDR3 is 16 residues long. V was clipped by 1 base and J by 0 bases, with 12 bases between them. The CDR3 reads CASSLVGKKSNYGYTF. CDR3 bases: TGTGCCAGCAGCTTAGTTGGGAAAAAATCTAACTATGGCTACACCTTC.

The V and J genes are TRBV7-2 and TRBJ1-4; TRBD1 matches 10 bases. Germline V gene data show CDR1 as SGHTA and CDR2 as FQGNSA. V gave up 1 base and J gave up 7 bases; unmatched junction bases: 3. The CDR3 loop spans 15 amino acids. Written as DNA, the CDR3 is TGTGCCAGCAGCTTAGGGGACAGGGGTAGTGAAAAACTGTTTTTT. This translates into CASSLGDRGSEKLFF. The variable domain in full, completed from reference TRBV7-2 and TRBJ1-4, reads GAGVSQSPSNKVTEKGKDVELRCDPISGHTALYWYRQSLGQGLEFLIYFQGNSAPDKSGLPSDRFSAERTGGSVSTLTIQRTQQEDSAVYLCASSLGDRGSEKLFFGSGTQLSVL.